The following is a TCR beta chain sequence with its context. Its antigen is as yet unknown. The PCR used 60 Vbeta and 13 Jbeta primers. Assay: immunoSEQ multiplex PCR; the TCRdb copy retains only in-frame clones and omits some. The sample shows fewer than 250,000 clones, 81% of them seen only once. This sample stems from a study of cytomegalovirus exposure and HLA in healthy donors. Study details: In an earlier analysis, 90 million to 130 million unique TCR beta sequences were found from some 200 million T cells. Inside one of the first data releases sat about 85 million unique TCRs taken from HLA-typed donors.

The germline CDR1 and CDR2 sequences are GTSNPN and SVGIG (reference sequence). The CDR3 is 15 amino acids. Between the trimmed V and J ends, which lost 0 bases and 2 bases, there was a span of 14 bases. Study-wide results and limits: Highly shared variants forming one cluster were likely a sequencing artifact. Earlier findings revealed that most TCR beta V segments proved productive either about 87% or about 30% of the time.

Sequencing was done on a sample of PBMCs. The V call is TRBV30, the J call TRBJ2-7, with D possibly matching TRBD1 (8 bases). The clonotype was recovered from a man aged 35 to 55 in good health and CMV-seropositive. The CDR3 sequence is CAWSVGGTGPYEQYF. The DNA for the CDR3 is TGTGCCTGGAGTGTGGGAGGGACAGGCCCCTACGAGCAGTACTTC.